Presented here are 27 T cell receptor beta chains from one specimen sequenced in a study of cytomegalovirus exposure and HLA in healthy donors. 13 Jbeta primers and 60 Vbeta primers were used for the PCR. This table comes from immunoSEQ multiplex PCR, and its TCRdb copy is limited to in-frame clones, with some not included. The sample has roughly 130,000 clones; more than 65% are singletons. Sequencing used PBMCs. All receptors derive from a woman between 18 and 29 years old in good health and CMV-seropositive.

The chain couples TRBV7-2 to TRBJ2-1; D is possibly TRBD2 (6 bases). V dropped 3 bases and J dropped 5 bases, with 8 bases sitting between them. Per germline, CDR1 SGHTA and CDR2 FQGNSA. The CDR3 is made up of 13 amino acids. The DNA of the CDR3 is TGTGCCAGCAGCTTGTGGAGGGACAATGAGCAGTTCTTC. Its translation is CASSLWRDNEQFF.

The genes are TRBV25-1 and TRBJ1-2, with D uncertain. V lost 5 bases and J lost 8, with 15 bases in between. The CDR3 has 13 amino acids. Per the germline V gene, CDR1 is MGHDK and CDR2 is SYGVNS. The CDR3 loop reads CASSNYPSAGYTF. The CDR3 region has the DNA TGTGCCAGCAGTAACTATCCCAGCGCGGGCTACACCTTC.

This clone has a single count. The V and J genes are TRBV27 and TRBJ1-1, with a weak D call TRBD1 (6 bases). V lost 1 base to trimming and J lost 5 bases, with 14 bases between them. CDR1 and CDR2 from the germline V gene are MNHEY and SMNVEV (reference sequence). The CDR3 is 15 residues long. Here the CDR3 reads CASSLFRQGLTEAFF. DNA of the CDR3: TGTGCCAGCAGTTTATTTCGCCAGGGGTTGACTGAAGCTTTCTTT.

The chain joins TRBV5-1 to TRBJ1-3; D is ambiguous. This CDR3 contains 17 residues. Trimming stripped 0 bases from V and 0 bases from J, with 13 bases between. In germline, CDR1 is SGHRS, CDR2 YFSETQ. The chain's CDR3 is CASSLVSSRISGNTIYF. The CDR3 bases are TGCGCCAGCAGCTTGGTATCGTCGAGGATCTCTGGAAACACCATATATTTT.

V is TRBV20-1 and J is TRBJ2-7; D might be TRBD2 (5 bases). Per the germline V gene, CDR1 is DFQATT and CDR2 is SNEGSKA (reference sequence). The CDR3 runs to 10 residues. V was shortened by 6 bases and J by 4 bases, with 7 bases between the two germline ends. CDR3 in amino acids: CSAGEYEQYF. CDR3 bases: TGCAGTGCCGGGGAGTACGAGCAGTACTTC.

Details on this clone: One junction end does not reproduce the germline sequence, and a read error may be involved. V and J are TRBV7-9 and TRBJ1-1; tentative D call: TRBD1 (6 bases). The CDR3 totals 15 residues. CDR1 is SEHNR and CDR2 is FQNEAQ in the germline V gene (reference sequence). CDR3 bases: TGTTCCAGCAGCTTAGGGGGGGGCTTGGGCACTGAAGCTTTCTTT. This encodes CSSSLGGGLGTEAFF.

A remark on this clone: Additional DNA sequences in this sample encode the identical CDR3. The chain joins TRBV27 to TRBJ2-3, with D unresolved. With 0 bases removed from V and 4 bases from J, the gap between germline ends came to 8 bases. Germline V gene data show CDR1 as MNHEY and CDR2 as SMNVEV (reference sequence). This CDR3 has 14 residues. Here the CDR3 DNA reads TGTGCCAGCAGTTTATCAGGCAGGCCAGATACGCAGTATTTT. Its protein product is CASSLSGRPDTQYF.

This chain joins TRBV6-4 and TRBJ2-1, with TRBD2 matching 10 bases. With V trimmed by 0 bases and J by 4 bases, 6 bases remained unmatched. This CDR3 has 17 amino acids. Germline loops: CDR1 MRHNA, CDR2 SNTAGT. In nucleotides, the CDR3 is TGTGCCAGCAGTGACTCGCCCGAGCGGGGGGGTTACAATGAGCAGTTCTTC. Translated: CASSDSPERGGYNEQFF.

The gene calls are TRBV10-2 and TRBJ1-5; D call uncertain. In germline, CDR1 is WSHSY, CDR2 SAAADI. The ends were cut back, 2 bases at V and 9 bases at J, with 17 bases in the middle. The CDR3 loop spans 15 amino acids. In DNA form, the CDR3 reads TGCGCCAGCAGTGAGAATATAGGTTACTGGAGGCCCCAGCATTTT. Translation: CASSENIGYWRPQHF.

J is TRBJ1-2 and V is TRBV7-8, with TRBD1 identical over 9 bases. The ends lost 5 bases at V and 10 bases at J; junction bases unmatched: 11. Germline loops: CDR1 SGHVS, CDR2 FQNEAQ. The CDR3 consists of 14 residues. The CDR3 loop reads CASSPPGGTGFYTF. For the CDR3, the DNA is TGTGCCAGCAGCCCCCCCGGCGGGACAGGGTTCTACACCTTC.

This clone was picked up a small number of times. V is TRBV19 and J is TRBJ2-7, with D possibly being TRBD1 (5 bases). This CDR3 spans 14 amino acids. The germline V and J ends were trimmed by 5 bases and 7 bases, with 18 bases remaining between them. Germline V gives CDR1 LNHDA, CDR2 SQIVND (reference sequence). CDR3 DNA sequence: TGTGCCAGTAGTCCTCGGACACCACTAAGGGAGCAGTACTTC. This encodes CASSPRTPLREQYF. Full variable domain (rest looked up from reference TRBV19 and TRBJ2-7): DGGITQSPKYLFRKEGQNVTLSCEQNLNHDAMYWYRQDPGQGLRLIYYSQIVNDFQKGDIAEGYSVSREKKESFPLTVTSAQKNPTAFYLCASSPRTPLREQYFGPGTRLTVT.

The J gene is TRBJ2-2, the V gene TRBV18; the D gene is possibly TRBD1 (5 bases). This CDR3 spans 14 amino acids. The germline V and J ends were trimmed by 2 bases and 4 bases, with 8 bases remaining between them. The germline gives CDR1 KGHSH, CDR2 LQKENI. The DNA for the CDR3 is TGTGCCAGCTCACCAAGACAGCGCACCGGGGAGCTGTTTTTT. Amino acids: CASSPRQRTGELFF.

The chain is built from TRBV6-9 and TRBJ2-7; possibly TRBD1 for D (5 bases). The length of the CDR3 is 14 residues. Germline loops: CDR1 MNHGY, CDR2 SVAAGI. V shed 9 bases and J shed 6 bases, with 21 bases lying between them. The CDR3 sequence is CARVRNRQTCEQYF. The CDR3 DNA sequence: TGTGCCAGGGTCCGAAACCGACAGACTTGCGAGCAGTACTTC.

V and J are TRBV4-1 and TRBJ1-2; the match to TRBD1 covers 8 bases. CDR1 and CDR2 from the germline V gene are MGHRA and YSYEKL. The CDR3 spans 16 residues. The J segment lost 2 bases and the V segment lost 1 base, leaving 6 bases of the junction unmatched. The CDR3 is CASSQGVGQDNYGYTF. For the CDR3, the DNA is TGCGCCAGCAGCCAAGGAGTGGGACAGGACAACTATGGCTACACCTTC.

This clone was observed a few times. V and J are TRBV19 and TRBJ1-5; no reliable D call. V was trimmed by 3 bases and J by 7 bases, leaving 10 bases between them. The V gene's germline CDR1 is LNHDA and CDR2 SQIVND (reference sequence). This CDR3 spans 13 amino acids. The CDR3: CASSIGRNQPQHF. The CDR3 nucleotides are TGTGCCAGTAGTATTGGGAGGAACCAGCCCCAGCATTTT.

V usage is TRBV27 and J usage is TRBJ1-1; no reliable D call. Germline CDR1 is MNHEY and CDR2 is SMNVEV (reference sequence). This CDR3 region has 14 residues. V was shortened by 3 bases and J by 4 bases, with 12 bases between the two germline ends. This CDR3 reads CASSFGESVTEAFF. The CDR3 DNA reads as TGTGCCAGCAGTTTTGGGGAGTCCGTCACTGAAGCTTTCTTT.

The chain is built from TRBV29-1 and TRBJ1-5; 7 nucleotides match TRBD1. The junction had 10 bases not matched to a gene; V was cut back by 0 bases and J by 11 bases. Germline assignment: CDR1 SQVTM and CDR2 ANQGSEA. This CDR3 has 14 amino acids. The CDR3 coding sequence is TGCAGCGTTGAAGATGGGGACAGAGGAAGGACCCAGCATTTT. The encoded protein is CSVEDGDRGRTQHF.

The chain is built from TRBV27 and TRBJ1-1, with a weak D call TRBD1 (5 bases). The CDR3 runs to 17 residues. Germline-derived CDR1 and CDR2 are MNHEY and SMNVEV (reference sequence). V lost 2 bases to trimming and J lost 2 bases, with 18 bases between them. The DNA of the CDR3 is TGTGCCAGCAGTTTAAGTCCAGGGAACCCTTATAACACTGAAGCTTTCTTT. It codes for CASSLSPGNPYNTEAFF.

The rearrangement links TRBV9 to TRBJ2-1; D uncertain. Germline V gene sequence: CDR1 SGDLS, CDR2 YYNGEE. The CDR3 is 13 amino acids. The V gene lost 0 bases and the J gene lost 5 bases, with 6 bases spanning the gap. The CDR3: CASSVAPDNEQFF. CDR3 nucleotides: TGTGCCAGCAGCGTAGCTCCGGACAATGAGCAGTTCTTC.

V is TRBV2 and J is TRBJ2-6; 9 bases align to TRBD1. This CDR3 spans 17 amino acids. CDR1 is SNHLY and CDR2 is FYNNEI in the germline V gene. Germline trimming cut 7 bases from V and 0 bases from J; bases unmatched to any gene: 7. The CDR3 DNA reads as TGTGCCAGCACGGAACAGGGGGCAAGCTCTGGGGCCAACGTCCTGACTTTC. It codes for CASTEQGASSGANVLTF.

This clone appeared once. V gene TRBV7-9 combines with J gene TRBJ2-1; possibly TRBD1 for D (5 bases). The CDR3 consists of 12 residues. The V gene's germline CDR1 is SEHNR and CDR2 FQNEAQ (reference sequence). With 6 bases removed from V and 8 bases from J, the gap between germline ends came to 11 bases. CDR3 DNA: TGTGCCAGCAGTTCGACAGACGATGAGCAGTTCTTC. Amino acids: CASSSTDDEQFF. Using reference TRBV7-9 and TRBJ2-1 for the parts outside the CDR3, the full variable domain is DTGVSQNPRHKITKRGQNVTFRCDPISEHNRLYWYRQTLGQGPEFLTYFQNEAQLEKSRLLSDRFSAERPKGSFSTLEIQRTEQGDSAMYLCASSSTDDEQFFGPGTRLTVL.

The CDR3 region has the DNA TGTGCCAGTAGTATAGCGGGACAGGGGCACAATGAGCAGTTCTTC. Translating gives CASSIAGQGHNEQFF. The chain carries TRBV19 and TRBJ2-1, with 10 bases aligning to TRBD1. This CDR3 is 15 amino acids long. V was clipped by 1 base and J by 5 bases; unmatched bases: 2. Germline V CDR1 and CDR2: LNHDA, SQIVND (reference sequence). The variable domain in full, with the rest retrieved from reference TRBV19 and TRBJ2-1, is DGGITQSPKYLFRKEGQNVTLSCEQNLNHDAMYWYRQDPGQGLRLIYYSQIVNDFQKGDIAEGYSVSREKKESFPLTVTSAQKNPTAFYLCASSIAGQGHNEQFFGPGTRLTVL.

This rearrangement joins TRBV27 to TRBJ2-7, with D maybe TRBD2 (5 bases). Germline CDR1 reads MNHEY; CDR2 reads SMNVEV (reference sequence). Between the trimmed V and J ends, which lost 9 bases and 5 bases, there was a span of 14 bases. The CDR3 consists of 12 residues. The CDR3 region is CASRGMGHEQYF. The CDR3 nucleotides are TGTGCCAGTAGAGGGATGGGCCACGAGCAGTACTTC.

This clone has a single count. The chain employs TRBV19 and TRBJ2-5; TRBD2 matches at 14 bases. The CDR3 covers 17 residues. V shed 4 bases, J shed 4 bases, and the junction held 8 bases outside the gene matches. Per germline, CDR1 LNHDA and CDR2 SQIVND (reference sequence). This CDR3 reads CASSTTHGLAGGETQYF. The DNA of the CDR3 is TGTGCCAGTAGTACTACCCACGGACTAGCGGGGGGAGAGACCCAGTACTTC.

V and J are TRBV14 and TRBJ2-1; D gene ambiguous. The CDR3 sequence is 15 residues long. Germline V gene sequence: CDR1 SGHDN, CDR2 FVKESK. V was cut by 4 bases and J by 7 bases, with 17 bases left in between. The CDR3 region is CASSPRLESANEQFF. CDR3 nucleotide sequence: TGTGCCAGCAGCCCCCGTTTAGAGTCAGCGAATGAGCAGTTCTTC.

V gene TRBV5-6 combines with J gene TRBJ2-5; D uncertain. V dropped 0 bases and J dropped 3 bases, with 6 bases sitting between them. The germline V gene encodes CDR1 SGHDT and CDR2 YYEEEE. The CDR3 totals 13 residues. CDR3: CASSLDLKETQYF. For the CDR3, the DNA is TGTGCCAGCAGCTTGGACTTAAAAGAGACCCAGTACTTC.

DNA of the CDR3: TGTGCCAGCAGCCGCGACAGGGTAGATACGCAGTATTTT. This encodes CASSRDRVDTQYF. V gene TRBV7-7 combines with J gene TRBJ2-3; 7 bases match TRBD1. Trimming removed 5 bases from V and 5 bases from J; junction bases left unmatched: 4. CDR1 is SSHAT and CDR2 is FNYEAQ in the germline V gene (reference sequence). The CDR3 sequence is 13 residues long.